The entry below describes one TCR beta chain. The table came from immunoSEQ multiplex PCR; TCRdb's copy has only in-frame clones and leaves some out. The sample has 39,000 or so clones, about 93% seen once. This sample is drawn from a study of T cell changes during pregnancy in multiple sclerosis. Material: CD4+ T cells from peripheral blood mononuclear cells, obtained after pregnancy. The origin of this receptor is a female donor in good health, enrolled as a control in a pregnancy study.

The CDR3 region is CASSSGLAGPKGETQYF. In nucleotides, the CDR3 is TGTGCCAGCAGCTCGGGACTAGCGGGGCCCAAAGGGGAGACCCAGTACTTC. This rearrangement joins TRBV7-2 to TRBJ2-5; TRBD2 aligns across 13 bases. Germline trimming cut 4 bases from V and 5 bases from J; bases unmatched to any gene: 10. The CDR3 consists of 17 residues. CDR1 and CDR2 (germline): SGHTA, FQGNSA. Based on the CDR3 plus reference TRBV7-2 and TRBJ2-5, the full variable domain is GAGVSQSPSNKVTEKGKDVELRCDPISGHTALYWYRQSLGQGLEFLIYFQGNSAPDKSGLPSDRFSAERTGGSVSTLTIQRTQQEDSAVYLCASSSGLAGPKGETQYFGPGTRLLVL.